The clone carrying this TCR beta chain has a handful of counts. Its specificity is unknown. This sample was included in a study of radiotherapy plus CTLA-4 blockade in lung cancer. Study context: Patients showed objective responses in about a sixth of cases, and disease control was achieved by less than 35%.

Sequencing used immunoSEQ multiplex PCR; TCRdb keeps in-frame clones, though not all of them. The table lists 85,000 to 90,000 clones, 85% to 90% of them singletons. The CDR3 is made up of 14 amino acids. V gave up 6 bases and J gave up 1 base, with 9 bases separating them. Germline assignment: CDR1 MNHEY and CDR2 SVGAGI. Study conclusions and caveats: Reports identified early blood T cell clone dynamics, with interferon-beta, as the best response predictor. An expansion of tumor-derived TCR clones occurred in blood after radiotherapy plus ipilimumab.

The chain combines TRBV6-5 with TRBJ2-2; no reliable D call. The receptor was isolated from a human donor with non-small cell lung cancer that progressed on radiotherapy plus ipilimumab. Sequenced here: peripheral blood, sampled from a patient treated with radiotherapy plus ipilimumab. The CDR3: CASREGRNTGELFF. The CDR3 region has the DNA TGTGCCAGCAGAGAAGGACGGAACACCGGGGAGCTGTTTTTT.